The entry below describes one TCR beta chain. These data come from a study of T cell changes during pregnancy in multiple sclerosis. Assay used: immunoSEQ multiplex PCR; TCRdb lists only in-frame clones, some missing. Of 30,000 to 40,000 clones listed, roughly 93% were seen once; the top ten hold approximately 8.3%. V dropped 0 bases and J dropped 4 bases, with 11 bases sitting between them. The CDR3 consists of 16 residues. The V gene's germline CDR1 is SGHDT and CDR2 YYEEEE. This chain connects TRBV5-6 to TRBJ1-6; unclear D gene. The clonotype was recovered from a female donor with multiple sclerosis, enrolled in a pregnancy study. Specimen: CD8+ T cells from peripheral blood mononuclear cells, collected in the third trimester of pregnancy. The CDR3 DNA follows: TGTGCCAGCAGCTTGGAAACCGGCGGTTATAATTCACCCCTCCACTTT. It yields the protein CASSLETGGYNSPLHF. Supplemented by reference TRBV5-6 and TRBJ1-6, the full variable domain reads DAGVTQSPTHLIKTRGQQVTLRCSPKSGHDTVSWYQQALGQGPQFIFQYYEEEERQRGNFPDRFSGHQFPNYSSELNVNALLLGDSALYLCASSLETGGYNSPLHFGNGTRLTVT.